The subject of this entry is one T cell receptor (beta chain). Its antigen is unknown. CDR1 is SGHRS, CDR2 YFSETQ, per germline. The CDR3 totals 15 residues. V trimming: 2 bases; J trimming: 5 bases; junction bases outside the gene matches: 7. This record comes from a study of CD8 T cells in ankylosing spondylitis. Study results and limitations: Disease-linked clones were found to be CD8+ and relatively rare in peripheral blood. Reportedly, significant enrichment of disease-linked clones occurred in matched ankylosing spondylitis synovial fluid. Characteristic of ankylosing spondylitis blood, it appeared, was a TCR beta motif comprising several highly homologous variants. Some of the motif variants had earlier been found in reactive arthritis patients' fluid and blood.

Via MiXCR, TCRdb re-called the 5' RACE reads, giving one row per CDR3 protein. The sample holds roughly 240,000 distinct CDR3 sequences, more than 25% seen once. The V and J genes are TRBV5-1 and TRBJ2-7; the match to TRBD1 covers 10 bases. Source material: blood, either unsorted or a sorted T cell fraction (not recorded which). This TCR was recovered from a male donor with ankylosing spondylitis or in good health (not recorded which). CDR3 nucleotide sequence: TGCGCCAGCAGCTTAGGGGACAGGGGCCGGAACGAGCAGTACTTC. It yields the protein CASSLGDRGRNEQYF.